This T cell receptor beta chain was identified in a study of shared T cell receptors in the human thymus. From germline, CDR1 is LGHNA and CDR2 YSLEER. The V end lost 4 bases, the J end lost 5 bases, and 24 bases lay between the germline ends. This CDR3 is 17 amino acids long. Sequencing was performed with immunoSEQ multiplex PCR; in TCRdb, only in-frame clones are kept and a portion is missing. In the table there are about 500,000 clones, roughly 74% of which are singletons. This sample was also put to use in a study of human thymus T cells. That study adds: In corrective heart surgery, resections were taken, and these provided the thymus tissue. It looked as if thymic and blood repertoires used V and J genes in a biased way. Thymic repertoires overlap heavily among unrelated individuals, related research has reported.

The clonotype originates from a boy less than two years old with a congenital heart defect. The sequencing sample was made of thymocytes. The J gene is TRBJ2-7, the V gene TRBV4-3, with D maybe TRBD1 (5 bases). The CDR3: CASSPSRCLGDGHEQYF. The DNA of the CDR3 is TGCGCCAGCAGCCCCTCCAGATGTTTAGGGGATGGCCACGAGCAGTACTTC.